The 23 T cell receptor beta chains presented below share a single source sample, sequenced in a study of tumor and adjacent non-tumor tissue in lung cancer. TCRbeta libraries were built with three rounds of nested PCR, modified from ARM-PCR. One entry per CDR3 protein results from TCRdb running MiXCR on the multiplex PCR reads. The sample has about 100,000 distinct CDR3 sequences, 60% to 80% seen once. No cell sorting was done before RNA was extracted from the tissue. This non-tumor lung sample came from over 3 cm beyond the tumor edge. The material sequenced was distant non-tumor lung tissue. Receptors originate from a man between 25 and 39 years old with non-small cell lung cancer.

Worth noting for this clonotype: Mismatch with germline at one junction end may stem from a read error. The chain employs TRBV20-1 and TRBJ2-6, with TRBD2 matching over 8 bases. This CDR3 comprises 18 residues. CDR1 and CDR2 (germline): DFQATT, SNEGSKA (reference sequence). The CDR3 region is CSAGDRLAGLSGANVLTF. The CDR3 nucleotides read TGCAGTGCTGGAGATCGTCTAGCGGGCCTCTCTGGGGCCAATGTCCTGACTTTC.

V usage is TRBV29-1 and J usage is TRBJ2-3; D call uncertain. V dropped 4 bases and J dropped 5 bases, with 13 bases sitting between them. Germline V lookup: CDR1 SQVTM, CDR2 ANQGSEA. The CDR3 is made up of 13 amino acids. The CDR3 DNA sequence: TGCAGCGTTGGCCGCGGCGATGTAGATACGCAGTATTTT. It is translated as CSVGRGDVDTQYF.

The table lists this clonotype with many counts. This chain connects TRBV6-5 to TRBJ1-1; a weak D match, TRBD1 (5 bases). The CDR3 consists of 13 residues. CDR1 is MNHEY and CDR2 is SVGAGI in the germline V gene. V was cut by 5 bases and J by 7 bases, with 14 bases left in between. Here the CDR3 reads CASSDPGAVEAFF. The DNA for the CDR3 is TGTGCCAGCAGTGATCCCGGGGCGGTTGAAGCTTTCTTT.

With respect to this clonotype: Being one base from a much bigger clone, this may be a read error. The rearrangement joins TRBV4-3 to TRBJ2-1; TRBD2 matches at 11 bases. The CDR3 loop spans 15 amino acids. The germline V gene encodes CDR1 LGHNA and CDR2 YSLEER. V lost 4 bases, J lost 5 bases, and 4 bases stayed unmatched. The chain's CDR3 is CASSPTSGDHNEQFF. The CDR3 nucleotides are TGCGCCAGCAGCCCGACTAGCGGGGATCACAATGAGCAGTTCTTC.

As for this clonotype: This may come from a read error, since a much larger clone is one base off. The chain carries TRBV5-4 and TRBJ2-3; a weak D match, TRBD2 (6 bases). V was cut by 6 bases and J by 4 bases, with 18 bases left in between. The CDR3 runs 15 residues. Germline CDR1 SGHNT, CDR2 YYREEE (reference sequence). The CDR3 spells CASNQVGGSADTQYF. The CDR3 bases are TGTGCCAGCAACCAAGTGGGGGGATCCGCAGATACGCAGTATTTT. Using reference TRBV5-4 and TRBJ2-3 for the parts outside the CDR3, the full variable domain is ETGVTQSPTHLIKTRGQQVTLRCSSQSGHNTVSWYQQALGQGPQFIFQYYREEENGRGNFPPRFSGLQFPNYSSELNVNALELDDSALYLCASNQVGGSADTQYFGPGTRLTVL.

Only one count was recorded for this clonotype. The junction does not match germline at one end; this may be a read error. V is TRBV6-2 or TRBV6-3 and J is TRBJ2-5, with a tentative D call TRBD2 (6 bases). The CDR3 covers 15 residues. Germline CDR1 reads MNHEY; CDR2 reads SVGEGT. CDR3 in amino acids: CANSYGGGAQETQYF. CDR3 DNA: TGTGCCAACAGTTACGGTGGAGGGGCACAAGAGACCCAGTACTTC.

Of note for this clonotype: This CDR3 fails to terminate in the conserved phenylalanine or tryptophan, so it likely reflects a read error. The chain carries TRBV29-1 and TRBJ2-2; D perhaps matches TRBD1 (5 bases). Germline V CDR1 and CDR2: SQVTM, ANQGSEA. The CDR3 is 14 amino acids. CDR3 amino acids: CSVQTGANTAELFY. CDR3 coding DNA: TGCAGCGTACAAACAGGCGCGAACACCGCGGAGCTGTTTTAT.

The chain uses TRBV29-1 and TRBJ2-5, with 11 bases fitting TRBD1. The CDR3 sequence is 14 residues long. The germline gives CDR1 SQVTM, CDR2 ANQGSEA. The ends lost 3 bases at V and 2 bases at J; junction bases unmatched: 2. The chain's CDR3 is CSVERDRGQETQYF. The CDR3 bases are TGCAGCGTTGAGAGGGACAGGGGGCAAGAGACCCAGTACTTC.

Note on this clonotype: Its ends do not fully match the called genes, so a read error is possible. The V call is TRBV4-1, the J call TRBJ2-1, with 11 bases lining up with TRBD1. The CDR3 is 15 amino acids. CDR1 is MGHRA and CDR2 is YSYEKL in the germline V gene. Here the CDR3 DNA reads TGCACCAGCAGCCCGGGACAGGGGGTCATGAATGGGCAGTTCTTC. Protein product: CTSSPGQGVMNGQFF.

In regard to this clonotype: This may be a read error: a much more frequent sequence differs by one nucleotide. V and J are TRBV6-1 and TRBJ1-3; no firm D call. Between the trimmed V and J ends, which lost 6 bases and 2 bases, there was a span of 14 bases. The germline CDR1 and CDR2 sequences are MNHNS and SASEGT. The CDR3 is 15 amino acids. The CDR3 here is CASSEYTVTGNTIYF. In DNA, the CDR3 is TGTGCCAGCAGCGAATACACAGTGACTGGAAACACCATATATTTT.

As for this clonotype: Just one base apart from a much larger clone, this may be a read error. The chain links TRBV5-4 to TRBJ1-2, with 9 bases that match TRBD1. Trimming cost V 1 base and J 4 bases; bases outside gene matches: 5. CDR1 SGHNT and CDR2 YYREEE come from the germline V gene (reference sequence). CDR3 size: 15 residues. The CDR3 nucleotides are TGTGCCAGCAGCTTGATGGGACAGGGCGGCTATGGCTACACCTTC. Protein product: CASSLMGQGGYGYTF.

Points on this clonotype: This could be a read error, since a much larger clone is one nucleotide away. The rearrangement uses TRBV12-3 or TRBV12-4 and TRBJ2-2; D call uncertain. The CDR3 has 11 residues. Trimming stripped 7 bases from V and 6 bases from J, with 6 bases between. CDR3 protein: CASMSAGELFF. The CDR3 coding sequence is TGTGCCAGCATGTCTGCCGGGGAGCTGTTTTTT.

On this clonotype itself: Mismatch with germline at one junction end may stem from a read error. The rearrangement links TRBV20-1 to TRBJ2-7; 10 nucleotides agree with TRBD1. In germline, CDR1 is DFQATT, CDR2 SNEGSKA (reference sequence). CDR3 size: 18 residues. In DNA form, the CDR3 reads TGCAGTGCTAGAGATCAAGACAGGGGGCTGCGATTTACGGACGAGCAGTATTTC. It is translated as CSARDQDRGLRFTDEQYF.

This clonotype was seen many times. The chain combines TRBV20-1 with TRBJ1-1; D is unresolved. The V end lost 3 bases, the J end lost 3 bases, and 8 bases lay between the germline ends. Per the germline V gene, CDR1 is DFQATT and CDR2 is SNEGSKA (reference sequence). The CDR3 sequence is 12 residues long. The CDR3, as DNA: TGCAGTGCTAGCCAGAGGGACACTGAAGCTTTCTTT. Protein: CSASQRDTEAFF.

As regards this clonotype: One junction end disagrees with the germline gene, perhaps due to a read error. This rearrangement joins TRBV4-3 to TRBJ1-3, with TRBD1 identical over 11 bases. Per germline, CDR1 LGHNA and CDR2 YSLEER. The CDR3 sequence is 19 residues long. The CDR3 region is CASSQDLVPGQGGGSTIYF. CDR3 coding DNA: TGCGCCAGCAGCCAGGATCTCGTACCGGGACAGGGGGGTGGAAGCACCATATATTTT.

This clonotype was seen at least ten times. The genes are TRBV29-1 and TRBJ1-1; D not certain. Germline V gives CDR1 SQVTM, CDR2 ANQGSEA. Trimming cost V 1 base and J 1 base, with 7 bases left between them. The CDR3 covers 13 residues. CDR3 amino acids: CSVEGGENTEAFF. CDR3 nucleotide sequence: TGCAGCGTTGAAGGGGGTGAGAACACTGAAGCTTTCTTT.

Comment on this clonotype: At one end, the junction sequence differs from germline, possibly due to a read error. The chain couples TRBV20-1 to TRBJ1-2, with D possibly matching TRBD1 (6 bases). CDR1 DFQATT and CDR2 SNEGSKA come from the germline V gene (reference sequence). There are 13 residues in the CDR3. The CDR3 coding sequence is TGCAGTGCTAGAGATCCCGGACAGAATGGCTACGCCTTC. It encodes CSARDPGQNGYAF.

Concerning this clonotype: The conserved final phenylalanine or tryptophan is absent from the CDR3, which likely points to a read error. Because the CDR3's place on the DNA is in doubt, the DNA is left out and the CDR3 is given as listed by TCRdb. The chain has TRBV6-5 and TRBJ2-7; TRBD1 is the table's D call, not checked against the DNA. CDR1 and CDR2 from the germline V gene are MNHEY and SVGAGI. The CDR3 has 14 residues if both end residues are counted. The CDR3 region is CASSTSRDAALTYL.

There are many counts of this clonotype. The chain recombines TRBV6-5 with TRBJ1-6; tentatively, D is TRBD1 (5 bases). CDR3 size: 13 residues. The V gene lost 2 bases and the J gene lost 10 bases, with 9 bases spanning the gap. The germline gives CDR1 MNHEY, CDR2 SVGAGI. The chain's CDR3 is CASSYQGGSPLHF. CDR3 coding DNA: TGTGCCAGCAGTTACCAGGGTGGGTCACCCCTCCACTTT.

Concerning this clonotype: A junction boundary mismatches the germline segment, possibly from a read error. This sequence joins TRBV6-2 or TRBV6-3 and TRBJ1-5; D may be TRBD1 (5 bases). Germline loops: CDR1 MNHEY, CDR2 SVGEGT. The CDR3 runs 15 residues. Here the CDR3 DNA reads TGTGCTAGCAGTTACGAAGGGGTGAGGGATTTGCCCCAGCATTTT. Its protein product is CASSYEGVRDLPQHF.

This clonotype was observed many times. The genes are TRBV6-6 and TRBJ1-1; D remains ambiguous. The germline V gene has CDR1 MNHNY and CDR2 SVGAGI (reference sequence). The V and J ends lost 7 bases and 3 bases respectively, with 12 bases between them. The CDR3 totals 13 residues. The CDR3 coding sequence is TGTGCCAGCACCAAGGGTACGGACACTGAAGCTTTCTTT. It encodes CASTKGTDTEAFF.

The chain recombines TRBV11-2 with TRBJ2-1; unclear D gene. The CDR3 covers 15 residues. Trimming stripped 5 bases from V and 9 bases from J, with 20 bases between. From germline, CDR1 is SGHAT and CDR2 FQNNGV. The CDR3 coding sequence is TGTGCCAGCAGCGTAATCCTAGTAGGGATTGGTGAGCAGTTCTTC. It codes for CASSVILVGIGEQFF.

Many counts were recorded for this clonotype. The chain links TRBV20-1 to TRBJ2-7, with TRBD2 matching over 11 bases. Germline lookup yields CDR1 DFQATT and CDR2 SNEGSKA (reference sequence). CDR3 length: 17 residues. V was clipped by 0 bases and J by 3 bases; unmatched bases: 10. CDR3 bases: TGCAGTGCTAGAGACCCGGCTAGCGGGGGGACCCACTACGAGCAGTACTTC. Translating gives CSARDPASGGTHYEQYF.